Sequencing of this T cell receptor beta chain was carried out in a study of OX40 agonist ivuxolimab in advanced cancers. Study-level findings and limits: Also present in some nonresponders was a low level of normalized T-cell clonal expansion.

TCRdb keeps only in-frame clones here, not all; method: immunoSEQ multiplex PCR. The table has around 92,000 clones, 90% to 95% seen once. This clone is a singleton in its sample. Its target is not known. Germline V gene data show CDR1 as SGHAT and CDR2 as FQNNGV. The CDR3 sequence is 14 residues long. Trimming removed 2 bases at V and 2 bases at J, with 7 bases between. The rearrangement uses TRBV11-2 and TRBJ2-1; D is ambiguous. The clonotype originates from an adult with an advanced solid tumor such as melanoma, head and neck, liver or kidney cancer. The material sequenced was CD4+ or CD8+ T cells sorted from blood, taken in a trial of the OX40 agonist ivuxolimab. CDR3 nucleotide sequence: TGTGCCAGCAGCTTACAAGGGACCTACAATGAGCAGTTCTTC. Translating it yields CASSLQGTYNEQFF.